Listed here are 8 T cell receptor beta chains from one sample, sequenced in a study of blood T cell repertoires in COVID-19 (TCRdb year 2020). The library relied on the immunoSEQ multiplex PCR assay. In its TCRdb copy, this immuneACCESS table keeps in-frame sequences only and misses some clones. Where compared with another copy, unresolved V genes explain less than half of these, and the others have no known cause. The sample table records approximately 180,000 clones; roughly 80% of these occur just once. The ten largest clones add up to 12% of the sample. Sequenced material: peripheral blood. The receptors stem from an elderly woman with COVID-19, enrolled during active disease.

The chain uses TRBV7-8 and TRBJ2-7; D remains ambiguous. Looked up from germline, CDR1 is SGHVS and CDR2 is FQNEAQ. The CDR3 has 14 amino acids. V was trimmed by 4 bases and J by 1 base, leaving 11 bases between them. Written as DNA, the CDR3 is TGTGCCAGCAGCTGGAGCTCGATATCCTACGAGCAGTACTTC. Protein sequence: CASSWSSISYEQYF.

V is TRBV3-1 (or the pseudogene TRBV3-2) and J is TRBJ2-1; the match to TRBD2 covers 10 bases. The CDR3 length is 15 residues. V was clipped by 4 bases and J by 3 bases; unmatched bases: 3. Per germline, CDR1 LGHDT and CDR2 YNNKEL (reference sequence). The CDR3 nucleotides are TGTGCCAGCAGCCGCGGACTAGCGGACTACAATGAGCAGTTCTTC. It translates to CASSRGLADYNEQFF.

About this clone itself: The junction shows a germline mismatch at one end, possibly a read error. Within the sample, other DNA sequences also encode this same CDR3. The chain joins TRBV7-7 to TRBJ2-3; 13 nucleotides line up with TRBD2. There are 15 residues in the CDR3. Germline-derived CDR1 and CDR2 are SSHAT and FNYEAQ (reference sequence). The DNA for the CDR3 is TGTGCTAGCAGCCCCGGACTAGCGGGGGCAGATACGCAGTATTTT. It codes for CASSPGLAGADTQYF.

V and J are TRBV10-3 and TRBJ2-6, with a possible D match to TRBD1 (6 bases). V was shortened by 6 bases and J by 2 bases, with 14 bases between the two germline ends. This CDR3 has 16 amino acids. The germline gives CDR1 ENHRY, CDR2 SYGVKD. The CDR3 here is CAIRGMRGTGANVLTF. CDR3 in DNA: TGTGCCATCAGGGGGATGAGGGGGACTGGGGCCAACGTCCTGACTTTC.

The chain joins TRBV18 to TRBJ2-7, with 7 bases that match TRBD1. CDR3 size: 14 residues. V shed 6 bases, J shed 3 bases, and the junction held 8 bases outside the gene matches. Germline CDR1 reads KGHSH; CDR2 reads LQKENI. The CDR3 DNA follows: TGTGCCAGCTCCCGACAGGGCGATGTCTACGAGCAGTACTTC. Protein: CASSRQGDVYEQYF.

The V gene is TRBV24-1, the J gene TRBJ2-1; 9 positions match TRBD1. CDR3 length: 16 residues. The J segment lost 4 bases and the V segment lost 7 bases, leaving 10 bases of the junction unmatched. Looked up from germline, CDR1 is KGHDR and CDR2 is SFDVKD. In nucleotides, the CDR3 is TGTGCCACCAGCGACAGGGGGGATTGGGGTTACAATGAGCAGTTCTTC. Translating gives CATSDRGDWGYNEQFF.

The V call is TRBV11-3, the J call TRBJ1-1; no reliable D call. The CDR3 spans 15 residues. V was shortened by 3 bases and J by 0 bases, with 11 bases between the two germline ends. Germline CDR1 and CDR2: SGHNT and YENEEA. The CDR3, as DNA: TGTGCCAGCAGCTTGCGGGCATCGGTGAACACTGAAGCTTTCTTT. Translating it yields CASSLRASVNTEAFF. The variable domain in full, completed from reference TRBV11-3 and TRBJ1-1, reads EAGVVQSPRYKIIEKKQPVAFWCNPISGHNTLYWYLQNLGQGPELLIRYENEEAVDDSQLPKDRFSAERLKGVDSTLKIQPAELGDSAVYLCASSLRASVNTEAFFGQGTRLTVV.

The CDR3 nucleotides are TGCAGTGCTAGTGACTTGGCTAGCGGCGACTACGAGCAGTACTTC. It specifies CSASDLASGDYEQYF. The V and J genes are TRBV20-1 and TRBJ2-7; 7 nucleotides match TRBD2. The CDR3 is 15 residues long. Trimming cost V 3 bases and J 3 bases; bases outside gene matches: 11. Germline V CDR1 and CDR2: DFQATT, SNEGSKA (reference sequence).